Listed here are 31 T cell receptor beta chains from one sample, sequenced in a study of identical twins (dated by TCRdb to about 2016). The library relied on 5' RACE. This sample was sequenced with an Illumina HiSeq 2000. TCRdb trimmed the raw reads at Q25, called clones with MiXCR and kept productive beta chains. Rows matching on CDR3 protein sequence are summarized as one entry with the most common DNA and genes. The sample yields hundreds of thousands of distinct CDR3 sequences; less than 7% were counted once. Of the sample, 1.5% to 2% falls within the top ten clones. The sample consisted of naive T cells sorted from blood. The sample's cell subset or site, from its label and the paper: cells isolated with a human naive T-cell isolation kit. These receptors originate from a man aged 18 to 35 in good health.

This sequence joins TRBV28 and TRBJ2-1; 8 positions agree with TRBD2. CDR1 and CDR2 from the germline V gene are MDHEN and SYDVKM. J lost 7 bases, V lost 5 bases, and 7 bases had no gene match. The CDR3 extends over 14 amino acids. The CDR3 sequence: CASSRAGERNEQFF. CDR3 nucleotide sequence: TGTGCCAGCAGTCGAGCGGGAGAGAGGAATGAGCAGTTCTTC.

This clonotype was detected many times. V is TRBV20-1 and J is TRBJ2-3, with D uncertain. Deletions cut 3 bases from V and 4 bases from J, with 14 bases between. The CDR3 length is 14 residues. Germline V gene lookup returns CDR1 DFQATT and CDR2 SNEGSKA (reference sequence). CDR3: CSARWPSPADTQYF. CDR3 bases: TGCAGTGCTAGGTGGCCGAGTCCGGCAGATACGCAGTATTTT.

This clonotype was detected many times. V usage is TRBV15 and J usage is TRBJ1-6; no firm D call. Trimming took off 0 bases at V and 8 bases at J, with 5 bases between the two ends. This CDR3 spans 13 amino acids. From germline, CDR1 is LNHNV and CDR2 YYDKDF (reference sequence). As DNA, the CDR3 is TGTGCCACCAGCAGAGAAGCTTATTCACCCCTCCACTTT. Its translation is CATSREAYSPLHF.

V gene TRBV20-1 combines with J gene TRBJ2-1; D is unclear. Germline-derived CDR1 and CDR2 are DFQATT and SNEGSKA (reference sequence). V lost 4 bases, J lost 1 base, and 20 bases lay in between. CDR3 length: 17 amino acids. CDR3 sequence: CSATDSRPSRSYNEQFF. The CDR3 region has the DNA TGCAGTGCTACAGACTCCAGACCAAGCCGGTCCTACAATGAGCAGTTCTTC.

The table lists this clonotype with many counts. The rearrangement joins TRBV5-6 to TRBJ1-1; the D gene is possibly TRBD1 (5 bases). V lost 4 bases and J lost 0, with 25 bases in between. The length of the CDR3 is 19 residues. Germline assignment: CDR1 SGHDT and CDR2 YYEEEE. The chain's CDR3 is CASSHGPGRRRSVNTEAFF. Written as DNA, the CDR3 is TGTGCCAGCAGCCATGGTCCGGGACGGAGGCGGTCCGTGAACACTGAAGCTTTCTTT.

To note about this clonotype: Possible read error: a much larger clone is one base away. Lacking the conserved final phenylalanine or tryptophan, this CDR3 likely reflects a read error. The chain has TRBV20-1 and TRBJ2-7, with 7 bases identical to TRBD2. Unmatched junction bases numbered 9, after V lost 6 bases and J lost 7 bases. The germline V gene has CDR1 DFQATT and CDR2 SNEGSKA (reference sequence). The CDR3 extends over 12 amino acids. The CDR3 DNA follows: TGCAGTGCCCTCTTAACTAGCGTGGAGCAGTACTCC. Its translation is CSALLTSVEQYS.

The table lists this clonotype with many counts. The gene calls are TRBV7-2 and TRBJ1-5; tentative D call: TRBD1 (6 bases). Germline V CDR1 and CDR2: SGHTA, FQGNSA. This CDR3 comprises 14 residues. V lost 5 bases to trimming and J lost 1 base, with 9 bases between them. In DNA form, the CDR3 reads TGTGCCAGCAGCCAACAGGGCAGCAATCAGCCCCAGCATTTT. Translating it yields CASSQQGSNQPQHF. The full variable domain, rest sourced from reference TRBV7-2 and TRBJ1-5, is GAGVSQSPSNKVTEKGKDVELRCDPISGHTALYWYRQSLGQGLEFLIYFQGNSAPDKSGLPSDRFSAERTGGSVSTLTIQRTQQEDSAVYLCASSQQGSNQPQHFGDGTRLSIL.

The J gene is TRBJ1-2, the V gene TRBV20-1; no clear D gene. V was trimmed by 4 bases and J by 0 bases, leaving 9 bases between them. The CDR3 has 13 residues. In germline, CDR1 is DFQATT, CDR2 SNEGSKA (reference sequence). CDR3 amino acids: CSAIGKANYGYTF. DNA for the CDR3: TGCAGTGCTATCGGTAAAGCTAACTATGGCTACACCTTC.

There are many counts of this clonotype. The chain employs TRBV29-1 and TRBJ1-2, with 7 bases aligning to TRBD1. CDR1 and CDR2 (germline): SQVTM, ANQGSEA. V was clipped by 5 bases and J by 9 bases; unmatched bases: 9. The length of the CDR3 is 12 residues. CDR3 residues: CSVWGQTVRYTF. In DNA form, the CDR3 reads TGCAGCGTTTGGGGACAGACGGTCCGCTACACCTTC.

This clonotype was counted a few times. The gene calls are TRBV20-1 and TRBJ1-2; D gene ambiguous. Germline CDR1 DFQATT, CDR2 SNEGSKA (reference sequence). Deletions cut 1 base from V and 4 bases from J, with 7 bases between. The CDR3 spans 12 residues. CDR3 in DNA: TGCAGTGCTAGAGCAGACGGCTATGGCTACACCTTC. Translated, it gives CSARADGYGYTF.

In this sample, this clonotype turned up a few times. The J gene is TRBJ2-1, the V gene TRBV7-2; either TRBD1 or TRBD2 may fit D (5 bases each). In germline, CDR1 is SGHTA, CDR2 FQGNSA. The CDR3 totals 13 residues. Trimming left V 5 bases short and J 14 bases short, with 19 bases between. CDR3 amino acids: CASSPPGRASKFF. As DNA, the CDR3 is TGTGCCAGCAGCCCCCCGGGGCGGGCTAGCAAGTTCTTC.

The gene calls are TRBV28 and TRBJ1-1; a possible D gene is TRBD1 (6 bases). Germline values: CDR1 MDHEN, CDR2 SYDVKM. Trimming shortened V by 2 bases and J by 1 base, and 8 bases separated the two germline ends. CDR3 length equals 14 residues. The CDR3 nucleotides read TGTGCCAGCAGTTTAAGGGGGTGGAACACTGAAGCTTTCTTT. As protein: CASSLRGWNTEAFF.

This clonotype was found many times. The chain employs TRBV5-1 and TRBJ2-7; unclear D gene. This CDR3 spans 11 amino acids. Germline V gives CDR1 SGHRS, CDR2 YFSETQ. Trimming took 4 bases from V and 2 from J, leaving 4 bases between them. This CDR3 reads CASSDAYEQYF. The CDR3, as DNA: TGCGCCAGCAGCGACGCCTACGAGCAGTACTTC.

At least ten counts were recorded for this clonotype. The chain uses TRBV5-1 and TRBJ2-1, with TRBD1 identical over 8 bases. This CDR3 is built from 15 residues. V lost 4 bases to trimming and J lost 2 bases; unmatched junction nucleotides: 5. The germline V gene encodes CDR1 SGHRS and CDR2 YFSETQ. The CDR3 spells CASSPRTGPYNEQFF. CDR3 sequence (DNA): TGCGCCAGCAGCCCCCGGACAGGGCCCTACAATGAGCAGTTCTTC.

The J gene is TRBJ2-6, the V gene TRBV20-1, with 8 nucleotides matching TRBD2. CDR3 length: 16 amino acids. Germline V gives CDR1 DFQATT, CDR2 SNEGSKA (reference sequence). The junction had 8 bases not matched to a gene; V was cut back by 6 bases and J by 1 base. As DNA, the CDR3 is TGCAGTGCCCGCGGGGGGCTGGTATCTGGGGCCAACGTCCTGACTTTC. It translates to CSARGGLVSGANVLTF.

This clonotype came up a few times. The chain links TRBV29-1 to TRBJ1-4; no definite D call. The CDR3 is made up of 13 amino acids. Trimming left V 6 bases short and J 5 bases short, with 13 bases between. CDR1 is SQVTM and CDR2 is ANQGSEA in the germline V gene. DNA for the CDR3: TGCAGCGTGACGGGAAGAGCGAATGAAAAACTGTTTTTT. Residues: CSVTGRANEKLFF.

This clonotype was found many times. The chain uses TRBV15 and TRBJ2-7, with 8 bases aligning to TRBD1. Germline V lookup: CDR1 LNHNV, CDR2 YYDKDF (reference sequence). The junction had 10 bases not matched to a gene; V was cut back by 8 bases and J by 7 bases. The CDR3 length is 13 residues. CDR3 region: CATRQGPLGEQYF. CDR3 coding DNA: TGTGCCACCCGACAGGGGCCCCTAGGAGAGCAGTACTTC. The full variable domain, with the rest looked up from reference TRBV15 and TRBJ2-7, is DAMVIQNPRYQVTQFGKPVTLSCSQTLNHNVMYWYQQKSSQAPKLLFHYYDKDFNNEADTPDNFQSRRPNTSFCFLDIRSPGLGDTAMYLCATRQGPLGEQYFGPGTRLTVT.

This clonotype was seen a handful of times. V gene TRBV5-1 combines with J gene TRBJ2-1; possibly TRBD2 for D (6 bases). Germline V gene data show CDR1 as SGHRS and CDR2 as YFSETQ. V was trimmed by 7 bases and J by 7 bases, leaving 24 bases between them. CDR3 length: 16 amino acids. The DNA of the CDR3 is TGCGCCAGCCAGTCGCCCCTGGCGGAGGGCAGGAATGAGCAGTTCTTC. The encoded protein is CASQSPLAEGRNEQFF.

The chain couples TRBV7-9 to TRBJ1-3; no definite D call. CDR1 is SEHNR and CDR2 is FQNEAQ in the germline V gene (reference sequence). The CDR3 contains 15 residues. The V gene lost 5 bases and the J gene lost 0 bases, with 11 bases spanning the gap. The CDR3 loop is CASSIQNTSGNTIYF. The CDR3 region has the DNA TGTGCCAGCAGCATCCAGAATACCTCTGGAAACACCATATATTTT. Drawing the rest from reference TRBV7-9 and TRBJ1-3, the complete variable domain is DTGVSQNPRHKITKRGQNVTFRCDPISEHNRLYWYRQTLGQGPEFLTYFQNEAQLEKSRLLSDRFSAERPKGSFSTLEIQRTEQGDSAMYLCASSIQNTSGNTIYFGEGSWLTVV.

The chain joins TRBV5-1 to TRBJ2-7; unclear D gene. There are 15 residues in the CDR3. Trimming removed 3 bases from V and 0 bases from J, with 13 bases in between. Germline V gene data show CDR1 as SGHRS and CDR2 as YFSETQ. The DNA for the CDR3 is TGCGCCAGCAGCTGCCCCAGGTGGGTCTCCTACGAGCAGTACGTC. Translation gives CASSCPRWVSYEQYV.

The chain is built from TRBV14 and TRBJ2-2, with a possible D match to TRBD2 (5 bases). Between the trimmed V and J ends, which lost 0 bases and 7 bases, there was a span of 9 bases. CDR1 SGHDN and CDR2 FVKESK come from the germline V gene. The CDR3 sequence is 14 residues long. In nucleotides, the CDR3 is TGTGCCAGCAGCCAAGATGAGGGAGTCGGGGAGCTGTTTTTT. Its protein is CASSQDEGVGELFF.

This clonotype has at least ten counts. This sequence joins TRBV27 and TRBJ2-1; D might be TRBD1 (6 bases). Looked up from germline, CDR1 is MNHEY and CDR2 is SMNVEV (reference sequence). This CDR3 comprises 14 residues. Trimming took 5 bases from V and 2 from J, leaving 10 bases between them. In DNA form, the CDR3 reads TGTGCCAGCAGTAGTACAGGGCCCTACAATGAGCAGTTCTTC. Protein product: CASSSTGPYNEQFF.

This clonotype occurred many times. This chain links TRBV10-3 with TRBJ2-2; no reliable D call. The CDR3 has 11 residues. V lost 2 bases to trimming and J lost 8 bases, with 3 bases between them. Germline assignment: CDR1 ENHRY and CDR2 SYGVKD. The CDR3 DNA sequence: TGTGCCATCAGTGAGGAGGGGGAGCTGTTTTTT. This translates into CAISEEGELFF.

The table lists this clonotype with a few counts. The chain combines TRBV12-3 or TRBV12-4 with TRBJ2-3; TRBD2 agrees at 14 bases. The CDR3 runs to 14 residues. V lost 10 bases to trimming and J lost 5 bases; unmatched junction nucleotides: 5. As DNA, the CDR3 is TGTGCCATCCCGGGACTAGCGGGAGTAGATACGCAGTATTTT. Amino acid sequence: CAIPGLAGVDTQYF.

This clonotype was detected only a few times. This sequence joins TRBV15 and TRBJ1-4, with D hard to call. Germline CDR1 is LNHNV and CDR2 is YYDKDF (reference sequence). The V end lost 0 bases, the J end lost 3 bases, and 8 bases lay between the germline ends. This CDR3 has 15 residues. The CDR3 loop is CATSRDGWANEKLFF. In nucleotides, the CDR3 is TGTGCCACCAGCAGAGACGGTTGGGCTAATGAAAAACTGTTTTTT.

This clonotype was seen repeatedly, ten times or more. The chain uses TRBV6-5 and TRBJ1-1; perhaps TRBD1 as D (6 bases). From germline, CDR1 is MNHEY and CDR2 SVGAGI. The CDR3 runs 11 residues. The V end was cut by 5 bases, the J end by 8 bases, with 9 bases between. The chain's CDR3 is CASSRTGEAFF. The CDR3 bases are TGTGCCAGCAGTCGAACAGGGGAAGCTTTCTTT.

This clonotype showed up many times. The rearrangement joins TRBV20-1 to TRBJ2-2; D remains ambiguous. In germline, CDR1 is DFQATT, CDR2 SNEGSKA (reference sequence). The CDR3 covers 12 residues. Trimming shortened V by 2 bases and J by 6 bases, and 7 bases separated the two germline ends. CDR3 coding DNA: TGCAGTGCTAGAAGGATCCCCGGGGAGCTGTTTTTT. Amino acid sequence: CSARRIPGELFF.

Many counts were recorded for this clonotype. The chain has TRBV20-1 and TRBJ2-3; D might be TRBD2 (6 bases). V lost 0 bases and J 7 bases, leaving 11 bases between the germline ends. Germline V CDR1 and CDR2: DFQATT, SNEGSKA (reference sequence). CDR3 length: 13 amino acids. CDR3 DNA: TGCAGTGCTAGAGATGCTAGCGTGAATACGCAGTATTTT. Its translation is CSARDASVNTQYF.

This clonotype was seen many times. The V and J genes are TRBV5-1 and TRBJ2-2; 8 positions agree with TRBD1. This CDR3 has 16 amino acids. Germline assignment: CDR1 SGHRS and CDR2 YFSETQ. Losses at the gene ends were 3 bases for V and 3 bases for J; bases not matched to a gene: 7. CDR3: CASSSHLDRDTGELFF. The CDR3 DNA reads TGCGCCAGCAGCTCCCATTTGGACAGGGACACCGGGGAGCTGTTTTTT.

This clonotype showed up many times. CDR3 DNA sequence: TGTGCCAGCAGCTTATATGAGAGCGGGACAGTCGAGCAGTACTTC. Translating it yields CASSLYESGTVEQYF. V gene TRBV7-2 combines with J gene TRBJ2-7; D assignment may be TRBD1 or TRBD2 (7 bases each). Trimming cost V 2 bases and J 6 bases, with 17 bases left between them. This CDR3 is 15 amino acids long. The germline V gene has CDR1 SGHTA and CDR2 FQGNSA.

This clonotype was detected a few times. V and J are TRBV28 and TRBJ2-7; 9 bases match TRBD1. The CDR3 totals 15 residues. The germline gives CDR1 MDHEN, CDR2 SYDVKM. With 3 bases clipped from V and 2 bases from J, the junction kept 5 bases outside the gene matches. The CDR3 sequence is CASSLDRGRTYEQYF. Written as DNA, the CDR3 is TGTGCCAGCAGTTTGGACAGGGGCCGAACCTACGAGCAGTACTTC.